A selection of T cell receptor beta chains follows, all from one sample in a study of hypomethylating agent response in myelodysplastic syndrome. Here immunoSEQ multiplex PCR was the method, and the copy in TCRdb shows in-frame clones only, minus some. The repertoire consists of under 7,000 clones, with around nine tenths occurring once and the leading ten covering roughly a tenth. This material consisted of bone marrow, taken before or after starting hypomethylating agent treatment for myelodysplastic syndrome (not recorded which). The receptor set was obtained from a human donor with myelodysplastic syndrome. Each CDR3 is given with its conserved first and last residue. The D gene is left open where the match is weak. For some rows the clone size is stated as once, few or many, or as a class when expanded; others skip it.

TRBV19	NA	NA	TRBJ1-6	TGTGCCAGTAGTAGGAGGGAGAGGAATTCACCCCTCCACTTT	CASSRRERNSPLHF
TRBV10-3	NA	few	TRBJ2-5	TGTGCCATCAGAGACTGGCTCCAAGAGACCCAGTACTTC	CAIRDWLQETQYF
TRBV6-5	NA	once	TRBJ1-2	TGTGCCAGCAGTTCGAACAGGGTAGGCGGCTACACCTTC	CASSSNRVGGYTF
TRBV30	NA	NA	TRBJ1-2	TGTGCCTGGAGTGTCCAGGGCTATAATGGCTACACCTTC	CAWSVQGYNGYTF
TRBV28	NA	NA	TRBJ1-1	TGTGCCAGCAGTTTTGAATTAAGTGGATCAGGGAACACTGAAGCTTTCTTT	CASSFELSGSGNTEAFF
TRBV5-5	NA	NA	TRBJ1-1	TGTGCCAGCAGCTTGGACTGGGGGGACACTGAAGCTTTCTTT	CASSLDWGDTEAFF
TRBV5-6	NA	NA	TRBJ2-1	TGTGCCAGCAGCTTGCAGTTCGGAGAGCAGTTCTTC	CASSLQFGEQFF
TRBV19	NA	NA	TRBJ1-1	TGTGCCAGTAGTATAGGGGTGTGGAGGAACACTGAAGCTTTCTTT	CASSIGVWRNTEAFF
TRBV9	NA	NA	TRBJ1-4	TGTGCCAGCAGCCAGTCGTCGGGGACTGAAAAACTGTTTTTT	CASSQSSGTEKLFF
TRBV7-6	NA	NA	TRBJ1-3	TGTGCCAGCAGCTTAGAGACAGGAATTGAAACTGGAAACACCATATATTTT	CASSLETGIETGNTIYF
TRBV5-5	TRBD1	NA	TRBJ2-7	TGTGCCAGCAGCTTGGGGGGCGGGACAGGGCACTACGAGCAGTACTTC	CASSLGGGTGHYEQYF
TRBV5-1	TRBD1	NA	TRBJ1-2	TGCGCCAGCAGCCTCCGGACAGGGAACTATGGCTACACCTTC	CASSLRTGNYGYTF
TRBV11-2	TRBD2	NA	TRBJ2-3	TGTGCCAGCAGCGCGGGACTAGCGGGGGCCCGACAAACAGATACGCAGTATTTT	CASSAGLAGARQTDTQYF
TRBV6-6	TRBD1	NA	TRBJ1-2	TGTGCCAGCAGCCCAGGGGGTTCTAACTATGGCTACACCTTC	CASSPGGSNYGYTF